The sequence of this T cell receptor (beta chain) was determined in a study of blood T cell repertoires in COVID-19. Germline CDR1 is MNHEY and CDR2 is SMNVEV (reference sequence). The CDR3 is made up of 12 amino acids. The V end lost 3 bases, the J end lost 2 bases, and 5 bases lay between the germline ends. The assay was immunoSEQ multiplex PCR, and TCRdb's table has in-frame clones only and misses some. The sample has about 330,000 clones, roughly 90% seen once. The TCR sequence derives from a woman aged 25-40 years who had recovered from COVID-19. The chain links TRBV27 to TRBJ2-7; D gene unclear. Sequencing was carried out using PBMCs or T cells enriched from blood (not recorded which). The CDR3 DNA follows: TGTGCCAGCAGTTTGTTAACCTACGAGCAGTACTTC. This encodes CASSLLTYEQYF.